These 15 T cell receptor beta chains were sequenced from one sample in a study of radiation and T cells in renal cell carcinoma. Time point reported: blood 2 weeks post-SBRT. The treatment here: 15 Gy SBRT to primary tumor, nephrectomy 4 weeks later. Repertoires were generated with immunoSEQ multiplex PCR, while TCRdb's copy carries only in-frame clones and drops some. The table lists just over 150,000 clones, approximately 86% of them singletons. Sequencing used blood, obtained from a patient whose treatment included radiotherapy and nephrectomy. The receptors were sampled from a woman between 45 and 60 years old with renal cell carcinoma.

This chain links TRBV7-2 with TRBJ2-5; possible D gene TRBD1, 6 bases. Trimming removed 5 bases from V and 5 bases from J, with 15 bases in between. CDR3 length equals 14 residues. In germline, CDR1 is SGHTA, CDR2 FQGNSA. In DNA, the CDR3 is TGTGCCAGCAGCAAAGGCAGGGGTATGGAGACCCAGTACTTC. Residues: CASSKGRGMETQYF.

This chain connects TRBV4-2 to TRBJ2-1, with TRBD2 identical over 9 bases. CDR1 and CDR2 from the germline V gene are LGHNA and YNFKEQ. This CDR3 spans 16 amino acids. Trimming removed 1 base from V and 4 bases from J; junction bases left unmatched: 5. CDR3 sequence reads: CASSQVSSGGYNEQFF. In DNA form, the CDR3 reads TGTGCCAGCAGCCAAGTCTCAAGCGGGGGGTACAATGAGCAGTTCTTC.

DNA for the CDR3: TGTGCCAGCTCACCACCGCTAGGGTATCTGGAGACCCAGTACTTC. Amino acids: CASSPPLGYLETQYF. This chain connects TRBV18 to TRBJ2-5, with D uncertain. V lost 0 bases to trimming and J lost 5 bases, with 13 bases between them. In germline, CDR1 is KGHSH, CDR2 LQKENI. The CDR3 covers 15 residues.

CDR3 in DNA: TGTGCCAGCAGCTCAAACCTAGTGACCGATCACACAGATACGCAGTATTTT. Its protein product is CASSSNLVTDHTDTQYF. The genes are TRBV5-4 and TRBJ2-3; no definite D call. The ends were cut back, 3 bases at V and 2 bases at J, with 19 bases in the middle. The germline gives CDR1 SGHNT, CDR2 YYREEE (reference sequence). The CDR3 contains 17 residues.

The chain employs TRBV5-6 and TRBJ2-2; D possibly corresponds to TRBD1 (5 bases). V was pared by 0 bases and J by 0 bases, with 12 bases between. There are 17 residues in the CDR3. Looked up from germline, CDR1 is SGHDT and CDR2 is YYEEEE. The CDR3 reads CASSLAVGLPNTGELFF. The DNA of the CDR3 is TGTGCCAGCAGCTTGGCCGTGGGGCTCCCGAACACCGGGGAGCTGTTTTTT.

The rearrangement links TRBV18 to TRBJ1-6; unclear D gene. V was clipped by 0 bases and J by 6 bases, with 12 bases between them. Looked up from germline, CDR1 is KGHSH and CDR2 is LQKENI. The CDR3 consists of 16 residues. In DNA, the CDR3 is TGTGCCAGCTCACCACCGGACCGGGTACCTAATTCACCCCTCCACTTT. Translated, it gives CASSPPDRVPNSPLHF.

The genes are TRBV6-5 and TRBJ2-7; D is perhaps TRBD1 (5 bases). Germline CDR1 is MNHEY and CDR2 is SVGAGI. V gave up 0 bases and J gave up 3 bases, with 12 bases separating them. The CDR3 runs 15 residues. The CDR3 here is CASSYSTTEVYEQYF. CDR3 nucleotides: TGTGCCAGCAGTTACTCGACGACAGAAGTCTACGAGCAGTACTTC.

The rearrangement links TRBV7-9 to TRBJ1-1, with D possibly TRBD1 on 6 matching bases. The CDR3 is 13 residues long. Trimming stripped 6 bases from V and 6 bases from J, with 14 bases between. Germline V gene data show CDR1 as SEHNR and CDR2 as FQNEAQ (reference sequence). DNA for the CDR3: TGTGCCAGCAGTTCCCGAGGGGGGTCTGAAGCTTTCTTT. It translates to CASSSRGGSEAFF.

Remarks on this clone: The junction departs from germline at one end; a sequencing error may be responsible. V usage is TRBV12-5 and J usage is TRBJ2-2, with D uncertain. The CDR3 is 16 amino acids. Germline assignment: CDR1 LGHNT and CDR2 FRNRAP. The CDR3 loop is CASGWVGYSKTGELFF. The CDR3 bases are TGTGCTAGTGGTTGGGTGGGCTACTCGAAAACCGGGGAGCTGTTTTTT.

The V gene is TRBV6-1, the J gene TRBJ1-1; 8 bases are shared with TRBD1. CDR3 size: 15 residues. The trim removed 5 bases at V and 7 bases at J, leaving 12 bases unmatched. From germline, CDR1 is MNHNS and CDR2 SASEGT. CDR3 residues: CASSPLDRASDEAFF. The DNA for the CDR3 is TGTGCCAGCAGTCCCTTGGACAGGGCATCCGATGAAGCTTTCTTT.

The V call is TRBV15, the J call TRBJ2-7; D unclear. V lost 0 bases, J lost 6 bases, and 9 bases lay in between. CDR1 is LNHNV and CDR2 is YYDKDF in the germline V gene (reference sequence). CDR3 length: 13 amino acids. CDR3 DNA sequence: TGTGCCACCAGCAGAGATCGGGTAGGCGAGCAGTACTTC. It encodes CATSRDRVGEQYF.

CDR3 nucleotide sequence: TGCGCCAGCAGCTTGGAACCAGGAACACACTCCTACGAGCAGTACTTC. As protein: CASSLEPGTHSYEQYF. The gene calls are TRBV5-1 and TRBJ2-7; the D is unclear. The V gene's germline CDR1 is SGHRS and CDR2 YFSETQ. The CDR3 is 16 residues long. Trimming removed 0 bases from V and 0 bases from J, with 13 bases in between.

V usage is TRBV5-1 and J usage is TRBJ2-3; no clear D. The V end was cut by 0 bases, the J end by 1 base, with 6 bases between. This CDR3 has 14 residues. The V gene's germline CDR1 is SGHRS and CDR2 YFSETQ. The CDR3 region is CASSLESGTDTQYF. CDR3 nucleotide sequence: TGCGCCAGCAGCTTGGAGTCTGGCACAGATACGCAGTATTTT.

A single count supports this clone. V gene TRBV7-9 combines with J gene TRBJ2-1; 10 nucleotides align to TRBD2. The CDR3 runs to 15 residues. Germline values: CDR1 SEHNR, CDR2 FQNEAQ (reference sequence). Trimming at V came to 5 bases and at J to 0 bases, leaving 1 base not matched to a gene. The CDR3: CASSASGGSYNEQFF. The DNA of the CDR3 is TGTGCCAGCAGCGCTAGCGGGGGCTCCTACAATGAGCAGTTCTTC. Looking up the rest from reference TRBV7-9 and TRBJ2-1 gives the full variable domain: DTGVSQNPRHKITKRGQNVTFRCDPISEHNRLYWYRQTLGQGPEFLTYFQNEAQLEKSRLLSDRFSAERPKGSFSTLEIQRTEQGDSAMYLCASSASGGSYNEQFFGPGTRLTVL.

The V call is TRBV27, the J call TRBJ2-2; D unclear. The V end was cut by 10 bases, the J end by 2 bases, with 17 bases between. Germline CDR1 is MNHEY and CDR2 is SMNVEV (reference sequence). CDR3 length equals 15 residues. Here the CDR3 reads CATSRLGRNTGELFF. CDR3 sequence (DNA): TGTGCCACCTCGCGATTGGGCAGAAACACCGGGGAGCTGTTTTTT.